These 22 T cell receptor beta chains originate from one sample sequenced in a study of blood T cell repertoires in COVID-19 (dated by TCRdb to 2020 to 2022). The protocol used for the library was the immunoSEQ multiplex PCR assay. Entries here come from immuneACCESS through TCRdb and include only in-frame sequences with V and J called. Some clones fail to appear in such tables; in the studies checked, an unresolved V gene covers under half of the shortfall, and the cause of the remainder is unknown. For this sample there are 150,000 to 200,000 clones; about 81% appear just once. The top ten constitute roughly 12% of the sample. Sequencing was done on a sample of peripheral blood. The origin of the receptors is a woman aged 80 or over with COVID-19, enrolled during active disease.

The CDR3 loop reads CASSQVQGMNTEAFF. The DNA for the CDR3 is TGTGCCAGCAGCCAAGTTCAGGGAATGAACACTGAAGCTTTCTTT. This chain joins TRBV14 and TRBJ1-1; possibly TRBD1 for D (5 bases). The ends were cut back, 1 base at V and 0 bases at J, with 9 bases in the middle. Germline CDR1 and CDR2: SGHDN and FVKESK. The length of the CDR3 is 15 residues. The full variable domain, in which reference TRBV14 and TRBJ1-1 provide the parts outside the CDR3, is EAGVTQFPSHSVIEKGQTVTLRCDPISGHDNLYWYRRVMGKEIKFLLHFVKESKQDESGMPNNRFLAERTGGTYSTLKVQPAELEDSGVYFCASSQVQGMNTEAFFGQGTRLTVV.

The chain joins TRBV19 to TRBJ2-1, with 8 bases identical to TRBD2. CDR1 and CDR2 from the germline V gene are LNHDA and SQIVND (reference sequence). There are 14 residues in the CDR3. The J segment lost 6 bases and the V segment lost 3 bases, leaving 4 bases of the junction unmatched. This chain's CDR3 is CASSMPTSANEQFF. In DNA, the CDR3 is TGTGCCAGTAGTATGCCGACTAGCGCCAATGAGCAGTTCTTC.

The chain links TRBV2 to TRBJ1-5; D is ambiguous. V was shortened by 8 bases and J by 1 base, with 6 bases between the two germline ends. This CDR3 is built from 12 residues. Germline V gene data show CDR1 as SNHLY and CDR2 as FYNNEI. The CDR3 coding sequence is TGTGCCAGCGGGAGGAGCAATCAGCCCCAGCATTTT. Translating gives CASGRSNQPQHF.

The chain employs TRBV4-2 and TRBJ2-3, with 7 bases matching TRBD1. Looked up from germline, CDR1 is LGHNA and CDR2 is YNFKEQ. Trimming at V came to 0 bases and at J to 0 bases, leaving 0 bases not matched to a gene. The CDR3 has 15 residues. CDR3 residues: CASSQEQGSTDTQYF. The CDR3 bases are TGTGCCAGCAGCCAAGAACAGGGGAGCACAGATACGCAGTATTTT.

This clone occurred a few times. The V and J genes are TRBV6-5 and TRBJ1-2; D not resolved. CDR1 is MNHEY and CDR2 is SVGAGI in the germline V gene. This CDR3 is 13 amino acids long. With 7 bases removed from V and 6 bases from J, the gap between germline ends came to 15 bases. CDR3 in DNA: TGTGCCAGCACCCCGCGGGTAGATAATGGCTACACCTTC. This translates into CASTPRVDNGYTF.

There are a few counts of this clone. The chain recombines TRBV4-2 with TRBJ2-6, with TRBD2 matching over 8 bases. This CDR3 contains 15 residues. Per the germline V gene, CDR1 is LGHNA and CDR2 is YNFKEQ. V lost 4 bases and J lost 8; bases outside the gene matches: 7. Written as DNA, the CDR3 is TGTGCCAGCAGCCTCGGAGCGGGAGATACCAACGTCCTGACTTTC. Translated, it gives CASSLGAGDTNVLTF.

In DNA form, the CDR3 reads TGTGCCAGCAGTCCCGCGGACAGGGAAGGCTACACCTTC. Its translation: CASSPADREGYTF. The chain is built from TRBV27 and TRBJ1-2, with 8 nucleotides matching TRBD1. V gave up 5 bases and J gave up 8 bases; unmatched junction bases: 7. The CDR3 runs 13 residues. Germline CDR1 is MNHEY and CDR2 is SMNVEV (reference sequence).

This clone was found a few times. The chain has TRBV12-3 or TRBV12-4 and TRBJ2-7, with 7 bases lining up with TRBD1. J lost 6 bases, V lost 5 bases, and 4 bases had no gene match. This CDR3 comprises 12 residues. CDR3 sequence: CASSTTGAEQYF. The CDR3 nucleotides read TGTGCCAGCAGTACAACAGGGGCCGAGCAGTACTTC.

CDR3 nucleotides: TGTGCCAGCAGTTTTCGACAGGGCGACGAGCAGTACTTC. Its protein is CASSFRQGDEQYF. The chain uses TRBV28 and TRBJ2-7; 7 bases are a match to TRBD1. CDR1 is MDHEN and CDR2 is SYDVKM in the germline V gene. J was trimmed by 5 bases and V by 3 bases; bases with no gene match: 4. The length of the CDR3 is 13 residues.

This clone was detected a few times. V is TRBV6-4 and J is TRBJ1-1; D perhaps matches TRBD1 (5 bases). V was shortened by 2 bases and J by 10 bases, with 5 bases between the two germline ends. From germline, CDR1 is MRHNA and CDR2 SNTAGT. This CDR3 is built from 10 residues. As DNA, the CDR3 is TGTGCCAGCAGTGACAGGGGAGCTTTCTTT. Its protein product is CASSDRGAFF.

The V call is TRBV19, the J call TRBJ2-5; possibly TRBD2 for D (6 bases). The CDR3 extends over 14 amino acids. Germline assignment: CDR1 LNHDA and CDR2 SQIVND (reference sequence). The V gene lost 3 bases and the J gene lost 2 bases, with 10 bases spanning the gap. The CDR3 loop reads CASSMVGGQETQYF. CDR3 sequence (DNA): TGTGCCAGTAGTATGGTCGGGGGTCAAGAGACCCAGTACTTC. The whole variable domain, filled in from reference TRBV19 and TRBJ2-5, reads DGGITQSPKYLFRKEGQNVTLSCEQNLNHDAMYWYRQDPGQGLRLIYYSQIVNDFQKGDIAEGYSVSREKKESFPLTVTSAQKNPTAFYLCASSMVGGQETQYFGPGTRLLVL.

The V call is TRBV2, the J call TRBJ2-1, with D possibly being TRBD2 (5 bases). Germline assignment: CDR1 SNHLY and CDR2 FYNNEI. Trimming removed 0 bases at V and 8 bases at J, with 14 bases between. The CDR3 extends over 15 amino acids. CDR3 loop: CASSEALIRGDEQFF. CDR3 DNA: TGTGCCAGCAGTGAAGCGCTTATTCGGGGTGATGAGCAGTTCTTC. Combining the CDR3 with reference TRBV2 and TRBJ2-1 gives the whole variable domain EPEVTQTPSHQVTQMGQEVILRCVPISNHLYFYWYRQILGQKVEFLVSFYNNEISEKSEIFDDQFSVERPDGSNFTLKIRSTKLEDSAMYFCASSEALIRGDEQFFGPGTRLTVL.

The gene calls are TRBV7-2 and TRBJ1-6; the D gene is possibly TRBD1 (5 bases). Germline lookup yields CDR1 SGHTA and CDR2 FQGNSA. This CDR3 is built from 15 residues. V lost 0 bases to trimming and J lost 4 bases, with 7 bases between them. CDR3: CASSLAQGYNSPLHF. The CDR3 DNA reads TGTGCCAGCAGCTTAGCGCAGGGATATAATTCACCCCTCCACTTT.

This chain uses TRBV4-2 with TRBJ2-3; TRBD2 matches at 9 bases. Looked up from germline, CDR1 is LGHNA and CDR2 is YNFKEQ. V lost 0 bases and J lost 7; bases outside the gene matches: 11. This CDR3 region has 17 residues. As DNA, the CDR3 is TGTGCCAGCAGCCAAGAAGGGCAGGCTAGCGGGGCCTATACGCAGTATTTT. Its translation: CASSQEGQASGAYTQYF.

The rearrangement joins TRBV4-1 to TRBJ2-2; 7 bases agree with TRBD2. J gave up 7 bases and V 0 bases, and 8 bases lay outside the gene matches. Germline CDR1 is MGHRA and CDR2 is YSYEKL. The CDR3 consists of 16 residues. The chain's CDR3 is CASSQEIGLVGGELFF. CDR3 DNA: TGCGCCAGCAGCCAAGAGATAGGACTAGTCGGCGGGGAGCTGTTTTTT.

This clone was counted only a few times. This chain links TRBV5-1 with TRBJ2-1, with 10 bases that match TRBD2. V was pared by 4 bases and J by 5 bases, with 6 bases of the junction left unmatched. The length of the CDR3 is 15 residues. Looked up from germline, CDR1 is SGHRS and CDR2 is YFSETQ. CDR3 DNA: TGCGCCAGCAGCGCCCGGACTAGCGGAGACAATGAGCAGTTCTTC. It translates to CASSARTSGDNEQFF.

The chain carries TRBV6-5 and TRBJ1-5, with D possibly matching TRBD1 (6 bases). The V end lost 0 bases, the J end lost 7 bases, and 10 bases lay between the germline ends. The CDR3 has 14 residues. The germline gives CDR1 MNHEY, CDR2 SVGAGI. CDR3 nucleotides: TGTGCCAGCAGTTACTCGCAGGGGATCCAGCCCCAGCATTTT. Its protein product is CASSYSQGIQPQHF.

The CDR3 is CASSSPGQGASGKLFF. CDR3 DNA sequence: TGTGCCAGCAGTTCACCGGGACAGGGTGCTAGTGGGAAACTGTTTTTT. The V and J genes are TRBV27 and TRBJ1-4; 9 bases align to TRBD1. The CDR3 loop spans 16 amino acids. Germline-derived CDR1 and CDR2 are MNHEY and SMNVEV (reference sequence). Trimming took 4 bases from V and 11 from J; bases not matched to a gene: 14.

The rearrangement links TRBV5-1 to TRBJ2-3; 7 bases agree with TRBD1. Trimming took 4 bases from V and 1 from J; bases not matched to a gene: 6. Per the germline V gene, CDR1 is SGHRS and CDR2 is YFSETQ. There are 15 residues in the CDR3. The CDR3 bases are TGCGCCAGCAGCCAACAGGGGTTAGGCACAGATACGCAGTATTTT. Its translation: CASSQQGLGTDTQYF.

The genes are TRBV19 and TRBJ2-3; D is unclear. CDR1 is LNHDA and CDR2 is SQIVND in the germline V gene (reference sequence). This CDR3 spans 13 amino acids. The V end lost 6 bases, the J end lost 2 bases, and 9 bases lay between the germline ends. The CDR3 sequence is CASSPRATDTQYF. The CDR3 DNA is TGTGCCAGTAGCCCCCGAGCCACAGATACGCAGTATTTT.

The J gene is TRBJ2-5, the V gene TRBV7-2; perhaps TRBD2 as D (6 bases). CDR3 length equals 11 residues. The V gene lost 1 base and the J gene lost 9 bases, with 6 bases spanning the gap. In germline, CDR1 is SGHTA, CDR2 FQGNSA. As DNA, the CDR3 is TGTGCCAGCAGCTTAGGGAGGGCCCAGTACTTC. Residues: CASSLGRAQYF.

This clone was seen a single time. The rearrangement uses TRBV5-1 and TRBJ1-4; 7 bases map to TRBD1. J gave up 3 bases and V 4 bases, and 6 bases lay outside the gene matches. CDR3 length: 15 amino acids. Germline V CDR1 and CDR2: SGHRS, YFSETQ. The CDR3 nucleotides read TGCGCCAGCAGCCGGGACGGACAGGCTAATGAAAAACTGTTTTTT. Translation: CASSRDGQANEKLFF.